Shown below are 31 T cell receptor beta chains from a single sample sequenced in a study of cytomegalovirus exposure and HLA in healthy donors. 13 Jbeta primers and 60 Vbeta primers were used for the PCR. TCRdb keeps only in-frame clones here, not all; method: immunoSEQ multiplex PCR. The data show about 140,000 clones, with roughly 85% seen just once and 6.5% held by the top ten. The sequenced material came from PBMCs. These TCRs come from a man aged 40-55 years in good health and CMV-seropositive.

CDR3 region: CASSLAGAQNEQFF. The CDR3 region has the DNA TGTGCCAGCAGCTTAGCGGGAGCTCAAAATGAGCAGTTCTTC. The V gene is TRBV5-4, the J gene TRBJ2-1; 8 nucleotides align to TRBD2. CDR1 and CDR2 (germline): SGHNT, YYREEE (reference sequence). The CDR3 length is 14 residues. The V segment lost 2 bases and the J segment 7 bases; nucleotides outside the gene matches: 5.

The V and J genes are TRBV7-2 and TRBJ2-1; TRBD1 matches at 9 bases. CDR1 SGHTA and CDR2 FQGNSA come from the germline V gene. The length of the CDR3 is 17 residues. The trim removed 5 bases at V and 1 base at J, leaving 9 bases unmatched. For the CDR3, the DNA is TGTGCCAGCAGCCCTGGGACAGGGAGTAGGTCCTACAATGAGCAGTTCTTC. Its translation: CASSPGTGSRSYNEQFF.

The rearrangement joins TRBV6-1 to TRBJ1-5; a possible D gene is TRBD1 (6 bases). This CDR3 contains 16 residues. The germline V gene has CDR1 MNHNS and CDR2 SASEGT. V lost 0 bases and J lost 3, with 12 bases in between. The DNA for the CDR3 is TGTGCCAGCAGTGAAGCCTCGGGACACGTCAATCAGCCCCAGCATTTT. The encoded protein is CASSEASGHVNQPQHF.

The chain employs TRBV28 and TRBJ2-7; tentative D call: TRBD1 (6 bases). The CDR3 length is 13 residues. Germline assignment: CDR1 MDHEN and CDR2 SYDVKM. Trimming cost V 6 bases and J 2 bases, with 11 bases left between them. Here the CDR3 DNA reads TGTGCCAGCAGAGTGACAGGAACCTACGAGCAGTACTTC. It translates to CASRVTGTYEQYF. Filled out from reference TRBV28 and TRBJ2-7, the complete variable domain reads DVKVTQSSRYLVKRTGEKVFLECVQDMDHENMFWYRQDPGLGLRLIYFSYDVKMKEKGDIPEGYSVSREKKERFSLILESASTNQTSMYLCASRVTGTYEQYFGPGTRLTVT.

V usage is TRBV5-1 and J usage is TRBJ2-7; 9 positions match TRBD1. CDR3 size: 15 residues. Unmatched junction bases numbered 10, after V lost 4 bases and J lost 5 bases. Germline CDR1 is SGHRS and CDR2 is YFSETQ. The CDR3: CASSPRTGVRDEQYF. DNA of the CDR3: TGCGCCAGCAGCCCACGGACAGGGGTCCGGGACGAGCAGTACTTC.

The gene calls are TRBV5-1 and TRBJ2-7, with 9 nucleotides matching TRBD1. V lost 4 bases and J lost 5; bases outside the gene matches: 7. CDR3 length: 14 residues. CDR1 and CDR2 (germline): SGHRS, YFSETQ. The CDR3 protein is CASSPRQGENEQYF. CDR3 in DNA: TGCGCCAGCAGCCCGCGACAGGGGGAAAACGAGCAGTACTTC.

This chain joins TRBV11-2 and TRBJ1-6; 7 bases fit TRBD1. Germline trimming cut 5 bases from V and 8 bases from J; bases unmatched to any gene: 9. Germline V gene lookup returns CDR1 SGHAT and CDR2 FQNNGV. The CDR3 runs 15 residues. The CDR3 sequence is CASSPPGTAYSPLHF. As DNA, the CDR3 is TGTGCCAGCAGCCCCCCCGGGACAGCTTATTCACCCCTCCACTTT.

The genes are TRBV9 and TRBJ2-3; TRBD2 aligns across 13 bases. V lost 3 bases to trimming and J lost 2 bases; unmatched junction nucleotides: 3. This CDR3 contains 16 residues. Germline values: CDR1 SGDLS, CDR2 YYNGEE. CDR3 in amino acids: CASSDGLAGVTDTQYF. As DNA, the CDR3 is TGTGCCAGCAGCGACGGACTAGCGGGAGTCACAGATACGCAGTATTTT.

The chain has TRBV28 and TRBJ2-1; tentative D call: TRBD2 (5 bases). The ends were cut back, 7 bases at V and 4 bases at J, with 8 bases in the middle. There are 12 residues in the CDR3. Germline values: CDR1 MDHEN, CDR2 SYDVKM. The CDR3 reads CASKSGYNEQFF. The CDR3 region has the DNA TGTGCCAGCAAATCGGGGTACAATGAGCAGTTCTTC.

The rearrangement uses TRBV7-2 and TRBJ2-3; possibly TRBD2 for D (5 bases). The CDR3 spans 15 residues. V gave up 2 bases and J gave up 6 bases, with 15 bases separating them. Germline V lookup: CDR1 SGHTA, CDR2 FQGNSA. This CDR3 is CASSLNGIEVDTQYF. As DNA, the CDR3 is TGTGCCAGCAGCTTAAACGGGATTGAGGTGGATACGCAGTATTTT.

A single count supports this clone. J is TRBJ2-7 and V is TRBV4-2; 9 bases match TRBD2. With V trimmed by 0 bases and J by 6 bases, 9 bases remained unmatched. The CDR3 runs 16 residues. CDR1 is LGHNA, CDR2 YNFKEQ, per germline. The CDR3 sequence is CASSQERRGRAGEQYF. CDR3 DNA: TGTGCCAGCAGCCAAGAGAGGCGCGGGAGGGCCGGCGAGCAGTACTTC.

This rearrangement joins TRBV21-1 to TRBJ2-7; the tabulated D call, TRBD1, remains unverified against the DNA. TRBV21-1 constitutes a pseudogene. This CDR3 has 10 amino acids. The CDR3 spells CARERHSQYF. The CDR3 DNA follows: TGTGCCAGGGAAAGACACTCGCAGTACTTC.

This chain uses TRBV11-2 with TRBJ1-5; D unresolved. Trimming removed 3 bases from V and 5 bases from J, with 5 bases in between. This CDR3 is built from 12 residues. Germline CDR1 is SGHAT and CDR2 is FQNNGV. This CDR3 is CASSFLDQPQHF. The CDR3 nucleotides are TGTGCCAGCAGCTTCCTCGATCAGCCCCAGCATTTT.

The chain joins TRBV11-2 to TRBJ2-2; D may be TRBD2 (5 bases). CDR1 and CDR2 from the germline V gene are SGHAT and FQNNGV. The CDR3 contains 16 residues. Deletions cut 1 base from V and 5 bases from J, with 14 bases between. CDR3 in amino acids: CASSLGGFMWTGELFF. As DNA, the CDR3 is TGTGCCAGCAGCTTAGGAGGGTTCATGTGGACCGGGGAGCTGTTTTTT.

This clone was seen only a few times. As DNA, the CDR3 is TGCAGCGTCCTAAGACAGATCATGAACACTGAAGCTTTCTTT. Translation: CSVLRQIMNTEAFF. The V gene is TRBV29-1, the J gene TRBJ1-1, with a tentative D call TRBD1 (5 bases). The V end was cut by 6 bases, the J end by 0 bases, with 14 bases between. CDR3 size: 14 residues. Looked up from germline, CDR1 is SQVTM and CDR2 is ANQGSEA.

The chain employs TRBV18 and TRBJ2-1, with D perhaps matching TRBD2 (6 bases). V was cut by 8 bases and J by 0 bases, with 14 bases left in between. CDR3 length equals 15 residues. The germline CDR1 and CDR2 sequences are KGHSH and LQKENI. The CDR3: CASLPGSSSYNEQFF. The CDR3 region has the DNA TGTGCCAGCCTCCCCGGGAGCAGCTCCTACAATGAGCAGTTCTTC.

The rearrangement uses TRBV6-5 and TRBJ2-1, with TRBD2 matching over 13 bases. V dropped 5 bases and J dropped 9; count of bases not matched to a gene: 7. CDR1 is MNHEY and CDR2 is SVGAGI in the germline V gene. The CDR3 has 15 amino acids. The CDR3 DNA is TGTGCCAGCAGTCGACTAGCGGGAGGTGTGGGTGAGCAGTTCTTC. It yields the protein CASSRLAGGVGEQFF.

The rearrangement uses TRBV5-1 and TRBJ1-2, with 10 nucleotides matching TRBD1. The CDR3 extends over 15 amino acids. Germline CDR1 SGHRS, CDR2 YFSETQ. V gave up 0 bases and J gave up 5 bases; unmatched junction bases: 4. The CDR3 DNA is TGCGCCAGCAGCTTGGGACAGGGGGCTGGGTATGGCTACACCTTC. It encodes CASSLGQGAGYGYTF.

V gene TRBV9 combines with J gene TRBJ1-1; D is undetermined. This CDR3 contains 14 residues. The germline V gene encodes CDR1 SGDLS and CDR2 YYNGEE. Trimming removed 4 bases at V and 0 bases at J, with 10 bases between. The CDR3 region has the DNA TGTGCCAGCAGCCGGGAGGCAATGAACACTGAAGCTTTCTTT. Amino acids: CASSREAMNTEAFF.

The CDR3 region has the DNA TGTGCCAGCACCAGGGACAGGGGCTCCTACGAGCAGTACTTC. It yields the protein CASTRDRGSYEQYF. The V and J genes are TRBV6-1 and TRBJ2-7; 10 nucleotides align to TRBD1. The CDR3 is made up of 14 amino acids. The V gene's germline CDR1 is MNHNS and CDR2 SASEGT. The ends lost 7 bases at V and 0 bases at J; junction bases unmatched: 3.

This sequence joins TRBV6-6 and TRBJ2-7; possibly TRBD2 for D (6 bases). V was pared by 4 bases and J by 0 bases, with 13 bases between. Germline V CDR1 and CDR2: MNHNY, SVGAGI (reference sequence). The CDR3 totals 15 residues. CDR3 sequence: CASSSWGGASYEQYF. The CDR3, as DNA: TGTGCCAGCAGTTCCTGGGGCGGGGCCTCCTACGAGCAGTACTTC.

CDR3 bases: TGTGCCAGCAGCGTAGTGGGACAGGGAAGGCTGGAGACCCAGTACTTC. This codes for CASSVVGQGRLETQYF. The chain joins TRBV9 to TRBJ2-5; 9 positions agree with TRBD1. The CDR3 contains 16 residues. The germline V gene encodes CDR1 SGDLS and CDR2 YYNGEE. The V and J ends lost 0 bases and 5 bases, in that order; junction bases with no gene match: 8.

The V and J genes are TRBV5-1 and TRBJ1-6; 10 bases agree with TRBD1. CDR1 SGHRS and CDR2 YFSETQ come from the germline V gene. Unmatched junction bases numbered 6, after V lost 4 bases and J lost 5 bases. The CDR3 totals 16 residues. The CDR3 DNA reads TGCGCCAGCAGCCCCGGGACAGGGGTTCATAATTCACCCCTCCACTTT. Its protein product is CASSPGTGVHNSPLHF.

This clone has a handful of counts. The chain recombines TRBV5-1 with TRBJ1-3; D gene ambiguous. Germline V gene sequence: CDR1 SGHRS, CDR2 YFSETQ. The CDR3 has 14 residues. Trimming cost V 5 bases and J 0 bases, with 9 bases left between them. CDR3 bases: TGCGCCAGCAGTGGTACGAGCTCTGGAAACACCATATATTTT. Protein: CASSGTSSGNTIYF.

This clone was observed once. V gene TRBV2 combines with J gene TRBJ1-5; 8 nucleotides align to TRBD1. Germline V gene lookup returns CDR1 SNHLY and CDR2 FYNNEI. V lost 4 bases to trimming and J lost 3 bases; unmatched junction nucleotides: 5. This CDR3 contains 15 residues. CDR3 sequence reads: CASSVNRGDNQPQHF. In nucleotides, the CDR3 is TGTGCCAGCAGTGTTAACAGGGGGGACAATCAGCCCCAGCATTTT.

The chain couples TRBV6-5 to TRBJ1-2; 10 bases align to TRBD1. Looked up from germline, CDR1 is MNHEY and CDR2 is SVGAGI. J lost 4 bases, V lost 5 bases, and 4 bases had no gene match. The CDR3 totals 14 residues. CDR3: CASSGTGAAYGYTF. The CDR3 DNA reads as TGTGCCAGCAGTGGGACAGGGGCGGCCTATGGCTACACCTTC.

The rearrangement links TRBV7-9 to TRBJ2-5; D remains ambiguous. The DNA end is a closer match to TRBJ2-7, so the J assignment may be wrong. The CDR3 runs 12 residues. Germline V gives CDR1 SEHNR, CDR2 FQNEAQ (reference sequence). CDR3 DNA: TGTGCCAGCAGCTCCTTACCCTACGAGCAGTACTTC. Translation: CASSSLPYEQYF.

CDR3 coding DNA: TGTGCCTTCCCACAATCGGCGGCAGGGGGCTCCGGCTACACCTTC. Protein product: CAFPQSAAGGSGYTF. The gene calls are TRBV30 and TRBJ1-2, with 8 bases matching TRBD1. The germline gives CDR1 GTSNPN, CDR2 SVGIG (reference sequence). The V gene end was trimmed by 7 bases and the J gene end by 8 bases; junction bases not matched to a gene: 18. This CDR3 is built from 15 residues.

The chain links TRBV19 to TRBJ2-5, with 9 bases matching TRBD2. The J call may be incorrect, as the DNA end agrees better with TRBJ2-7. CDR3 length: 16 residues. Germline-derived CDR1 and CDR2 are LNHDA and SQIVND (reference sequence). CDR3 region: CASSPSYSGSRYEQYF. CDR3 coding DNA: TGTGCCAGTAGTCCCTCGTATAGCGGGAGTCGTTACGAGCAGTACTTC.

This rearrangement joins TRBV18 to TRBJ2-7; TRBD1 matches 7 bases. The germline gives CDR1 KGHSH, CDR2 LQKENI. Losses at the gene ends were 3 bases for V and 3 bases for J; bases not matched to a gene: 2. The CDR3 consists of 13 residues. The CDR3 spells CASSPRDSYEQYF. The CDR3 nucleotides are TGTGCCAGCTCACCTAGGGACAGCTACGAGCAGTACTTC.

This sequence joins TRBV5-6 and TRBJ2-3, with TRBD1 matching over 9 bases. Germline-derived CDR1 and CDR2 are SGHDT and YYEEEE. CDR3 length equals 15 residues. J was trimmed by 1 base and V by 4 bases; bases with no gene match: 4. This chain's CDR3 is CASSLRTGGTDTQYF. Here the CDR3 DNA reads TGTGCCAGCAGCCTCCGGACAGGGGGCACAGATACGCAGTATTTT.